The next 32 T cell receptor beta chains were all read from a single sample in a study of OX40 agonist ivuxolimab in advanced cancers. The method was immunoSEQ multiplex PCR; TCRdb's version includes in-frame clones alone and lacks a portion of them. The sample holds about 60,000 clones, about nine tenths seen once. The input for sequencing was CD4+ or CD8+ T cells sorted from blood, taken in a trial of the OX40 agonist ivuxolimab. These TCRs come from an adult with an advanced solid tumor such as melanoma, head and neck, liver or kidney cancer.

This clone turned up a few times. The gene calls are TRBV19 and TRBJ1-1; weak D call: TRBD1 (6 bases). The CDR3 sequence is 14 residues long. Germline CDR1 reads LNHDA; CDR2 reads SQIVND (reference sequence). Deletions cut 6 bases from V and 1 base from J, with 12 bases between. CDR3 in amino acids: CASRTGLGNTEAFF. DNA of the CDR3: TGTGCCAGTAGAACAGGGTTGGGGAACACTGAAGCTTTCTTT. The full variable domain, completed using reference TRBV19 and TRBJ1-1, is DGGITQSPKYLFRKEGQNVTLSCEQNLNHDAMYWYRQDPGQGLRLIYYSQIVNDFQKGDIAEGYSVSREKKESFPLTVTSAQKNPTAFYLCASRTGLGNTEAFFGQGTRLTVV.

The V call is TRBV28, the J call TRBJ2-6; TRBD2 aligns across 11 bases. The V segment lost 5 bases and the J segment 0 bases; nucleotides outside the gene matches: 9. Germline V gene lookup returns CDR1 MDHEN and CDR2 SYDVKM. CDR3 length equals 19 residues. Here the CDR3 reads CASSITSGGLSSGANVLTF. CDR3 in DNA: TGTGCCAGCAGTATTACTAGCGGGGGCCTCAGCTCTGGGGCCAACGTCCTGACTTTC. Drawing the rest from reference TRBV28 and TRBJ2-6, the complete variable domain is DVKVTQSSRYLVKRTGEKVFLECVQDMDHENMFWYRQDPGLGLRLIYFSYDVKMKEKGDIPEGYSVSREKKERFSLILESASTNQTSMYLCASSITSGGLSSGANVLTFGAGSRLTVL.

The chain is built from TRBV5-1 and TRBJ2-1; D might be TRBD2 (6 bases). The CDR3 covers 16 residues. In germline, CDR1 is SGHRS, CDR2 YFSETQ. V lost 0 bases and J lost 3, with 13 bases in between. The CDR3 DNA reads TGCGCCAGCAGCTTGGGTCTAGCGACCCACTACAATGAGCAGTTCTTC. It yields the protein CASSLGLATHYNEQFF.

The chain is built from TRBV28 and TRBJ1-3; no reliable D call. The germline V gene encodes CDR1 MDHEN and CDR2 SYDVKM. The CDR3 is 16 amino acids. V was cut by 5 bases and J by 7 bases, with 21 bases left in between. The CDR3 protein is CASSVSGSPLSNTIYF. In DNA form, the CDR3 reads TGTGCCAGCAGTGTTTCCGGGTCCCCCCTCTCCAACACCATATATTTT.

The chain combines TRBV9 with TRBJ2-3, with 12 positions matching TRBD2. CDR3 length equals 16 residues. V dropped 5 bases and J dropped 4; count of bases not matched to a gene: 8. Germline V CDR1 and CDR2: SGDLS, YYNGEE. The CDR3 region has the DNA TGTGCCAGCAGTTCGACTAGCGGGAGTAGTGCAGATACGCAGTATTTT. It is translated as CASSSTSGSSADTQYF.

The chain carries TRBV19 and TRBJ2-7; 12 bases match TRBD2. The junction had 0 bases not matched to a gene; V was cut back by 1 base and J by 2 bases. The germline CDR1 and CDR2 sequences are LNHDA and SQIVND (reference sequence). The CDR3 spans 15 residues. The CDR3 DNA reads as TGTGCCAGTAGTATAGGGACTAGCGGGACCTACGAGCAGTACTTC. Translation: CASSIGTSGTYEQYF.

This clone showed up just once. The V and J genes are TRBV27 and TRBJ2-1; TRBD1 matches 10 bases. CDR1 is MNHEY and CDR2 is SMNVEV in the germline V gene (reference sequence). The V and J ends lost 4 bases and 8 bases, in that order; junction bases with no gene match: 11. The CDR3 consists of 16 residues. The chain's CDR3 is CASSSLSGTGADEQFF. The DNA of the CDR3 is TGTGCCAGCAGTTCCTTATCGGGGACAGGGGCTGATGAGCAGTTCTTC.

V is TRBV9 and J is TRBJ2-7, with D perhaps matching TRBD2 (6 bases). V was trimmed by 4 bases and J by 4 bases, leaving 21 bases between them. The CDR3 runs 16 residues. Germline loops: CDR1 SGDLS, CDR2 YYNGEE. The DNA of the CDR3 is TGTGCCAGCAGCCTGGGGGACTCGTCGTCAGCATACGAGCAGTACTTC. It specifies CASSLGDSSSAYEQYF. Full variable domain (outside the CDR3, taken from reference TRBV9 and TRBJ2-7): DSGVTQTPKHLITATGQRVTLRCSPRSGDLSVYWYQQSLDQGLQFLIQYYNGEERAKGNILERFSAQQFPDLHSELNLSSLELGDSALYFCASSLGDSSSAYEQYFGPGTRLTVT.

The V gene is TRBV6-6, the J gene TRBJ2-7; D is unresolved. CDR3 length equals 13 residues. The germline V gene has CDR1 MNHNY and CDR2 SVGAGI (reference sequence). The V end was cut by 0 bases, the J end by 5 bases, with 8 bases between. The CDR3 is CASSYSGRNEQYF. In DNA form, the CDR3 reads TGTGCCAGCAGTTACTCAGGGCGGAACGAGCAGTACTTC.

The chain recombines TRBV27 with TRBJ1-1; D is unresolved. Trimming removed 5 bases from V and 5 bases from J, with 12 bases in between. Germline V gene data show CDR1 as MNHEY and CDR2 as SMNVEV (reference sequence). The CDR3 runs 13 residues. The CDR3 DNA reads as TGTGCCAGCAGTCCCTTACCAATGACTGAAGCTTTCTTT. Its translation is CASSPLPMTEAFF.

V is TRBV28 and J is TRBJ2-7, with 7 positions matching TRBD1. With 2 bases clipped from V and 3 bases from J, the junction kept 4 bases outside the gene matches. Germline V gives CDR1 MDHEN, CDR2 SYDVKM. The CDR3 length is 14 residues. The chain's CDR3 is CASSLVAGGYEQYF. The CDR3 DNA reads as TGTGCCAGCAGTTTAGTGGCAGGGGGCTACGAGCAGTACTTC.

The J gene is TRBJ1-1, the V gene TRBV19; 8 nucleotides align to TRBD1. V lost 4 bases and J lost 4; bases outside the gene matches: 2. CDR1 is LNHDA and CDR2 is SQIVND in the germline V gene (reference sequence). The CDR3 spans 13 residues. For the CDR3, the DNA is TGTGCCAGTAGTACAGGGGGCTCCACTGAAGCTTTCTTT. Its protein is CASSTGGSTEAFF.

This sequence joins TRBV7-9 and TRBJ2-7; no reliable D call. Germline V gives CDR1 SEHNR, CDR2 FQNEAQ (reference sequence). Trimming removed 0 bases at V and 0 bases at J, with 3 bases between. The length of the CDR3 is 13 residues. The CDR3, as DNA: TGTGCCAGCAGCTTAGCGCTCTCCTACGAGCAGTACTTC. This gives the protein CASSLALSYEQYF.

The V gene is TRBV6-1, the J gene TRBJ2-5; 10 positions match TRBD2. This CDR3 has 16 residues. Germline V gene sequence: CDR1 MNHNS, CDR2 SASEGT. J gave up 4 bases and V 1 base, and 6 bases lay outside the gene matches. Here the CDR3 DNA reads TGTGCCAGCAGTGAAGGGCTAGCGGGAGTAAGAGAGACCCAGTACTTC. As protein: CASSEGLAGVRETQYF.

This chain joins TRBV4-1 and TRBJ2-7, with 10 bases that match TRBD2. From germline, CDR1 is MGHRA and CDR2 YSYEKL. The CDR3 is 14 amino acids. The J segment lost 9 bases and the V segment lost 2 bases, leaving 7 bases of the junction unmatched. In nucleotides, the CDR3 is TGCGCCAGCAGCCAAACTAGCGGGGAGTGGGTGCAGTACTTC. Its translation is CASSQTSGEWVQYF.

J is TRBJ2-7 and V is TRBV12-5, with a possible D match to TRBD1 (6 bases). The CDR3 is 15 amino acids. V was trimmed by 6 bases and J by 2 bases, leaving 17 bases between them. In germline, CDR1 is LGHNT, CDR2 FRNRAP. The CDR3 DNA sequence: TGTGCTAGTGGAGCGACGGACAGCTCAACCTACGAGCAGTACTTC. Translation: CASGATDSSTYEQYF. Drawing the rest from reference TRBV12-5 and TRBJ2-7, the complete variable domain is DARVTQTPRHKVTEMGQEVTMRCQPILGHNTVFWYRQTMMQGLELLAYFRNRAPLDDSGMPKDRFSAEMPDATLATLKIQPSEPRDSAVYFCASGATDSSTYEQYFGPGTRLTVT.

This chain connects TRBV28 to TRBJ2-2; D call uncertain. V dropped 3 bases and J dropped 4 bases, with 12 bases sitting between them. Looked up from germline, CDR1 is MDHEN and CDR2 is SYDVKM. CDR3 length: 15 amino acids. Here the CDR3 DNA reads TGTGCCAGCAGTTTTTTTCCGCGAAGCACCGGGGAGCTGTTTTTT. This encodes CASSFFPRSTGELFF. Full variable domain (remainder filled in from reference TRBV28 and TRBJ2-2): DVKVTQSSRYLVKRTGEKVFLECVQDMDHENMFWYRQDPGLGLRLIYFSYDVKMKEKGDIPEGYSVSREKKERFSLILESASTNQTSMYLCASSFFPRSTGELFFGEGSRLTVL.

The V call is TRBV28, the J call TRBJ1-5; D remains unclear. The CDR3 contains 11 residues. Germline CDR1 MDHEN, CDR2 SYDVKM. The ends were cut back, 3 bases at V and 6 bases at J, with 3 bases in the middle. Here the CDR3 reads CASSFGQPQHF. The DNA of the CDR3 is TGTGCCAGCAGTTTCGGTCAGCCCCAGCATTTT.

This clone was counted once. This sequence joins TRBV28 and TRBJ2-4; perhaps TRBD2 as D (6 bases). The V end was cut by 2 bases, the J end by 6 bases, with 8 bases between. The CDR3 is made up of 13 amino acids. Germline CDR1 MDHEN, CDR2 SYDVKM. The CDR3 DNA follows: TGTGCCAGCAGTTTAGTGCGGGGAAACATTCAGTACTTC. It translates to CASSLVRGNIQYF.

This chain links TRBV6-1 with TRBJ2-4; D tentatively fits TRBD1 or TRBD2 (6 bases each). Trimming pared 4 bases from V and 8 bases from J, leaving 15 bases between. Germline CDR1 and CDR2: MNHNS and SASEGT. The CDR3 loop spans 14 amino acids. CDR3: CASSAVRGEDIQYF. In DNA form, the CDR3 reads TGTGCCAGCAGTGCGGTGAGGGGGGAGGACATTCAGTACTTC.

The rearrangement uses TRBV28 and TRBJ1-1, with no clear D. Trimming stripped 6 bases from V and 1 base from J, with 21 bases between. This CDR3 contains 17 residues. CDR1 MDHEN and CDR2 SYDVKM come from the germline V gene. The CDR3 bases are TGTGCCAGCAGCTTTAACGACAAGAAAGGAGAGAACACTGAAGCTTTCTTT. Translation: CASSFNDKKGENTEAFF.

CDR3 in DNA: TGCGCCAGCAGCTTGGGAGGGAATGAGCAGTTCTTC. Encoded protein: CASSLGGNEQFF. The chain has TRBV5-1 and TRBJ2-1; TRBD2 might be the D (5 bases). CDR3 size: 12 residues. Germline V lookup: CDR1 SGHRS, CDR2 YFSETQ. Between the trimmed V and J ends, which lost 0 bases and 7 bases, there was a span of 5 bases. The whole variable domain, remainder taken from reference TRBV5-1 and TRBJ2-1, is KAGVTQTPRYLIKTRGQQVTLSCSPISGHRSVSWYQQTPGQGLQFLFEYFSETQRNKGNFPGRFSGRQFSNSRSEMNVSTLELGDSALYLCASSLGGNEQFFGPGTRLTVL.

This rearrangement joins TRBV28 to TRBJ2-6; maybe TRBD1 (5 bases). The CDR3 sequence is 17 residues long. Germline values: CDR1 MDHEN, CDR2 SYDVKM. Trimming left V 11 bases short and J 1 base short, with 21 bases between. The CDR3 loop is CAHRGGSSVSGANVLTF. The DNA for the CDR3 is TGTGCCCATAGGGGTGGGTCGAGCGTTTCTGGGGCCAACGTCCTGACTTTC.

CDR3 in DNA: TGCAGCGTTGAAGGAGGCAGCGGGAGGTTGGACGAGCAGTACTTC. It codes for CSVEGGSGRLDEQYF. The chain employs TRBV29-1 and TRBJ2-7; 9 bases are shared with TRBD2. The length of the CDR3 is 15 residues. Looked up from germline, CDR1 is SQVTM and CDR2 is ANQGSEA. The V and J ends lost 1 base and 5 bases, in that order; junction bases with no gene match: 9.

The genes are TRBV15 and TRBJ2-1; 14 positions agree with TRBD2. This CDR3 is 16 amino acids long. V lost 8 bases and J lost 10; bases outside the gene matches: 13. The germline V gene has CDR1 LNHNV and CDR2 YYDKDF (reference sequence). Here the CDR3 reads CATSDFLGLAGGEQFF. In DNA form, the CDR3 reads TGTGCCACCTCAGACTTCCTAGGACTAGCGGGAGGAGAGCAGTTCTTC.

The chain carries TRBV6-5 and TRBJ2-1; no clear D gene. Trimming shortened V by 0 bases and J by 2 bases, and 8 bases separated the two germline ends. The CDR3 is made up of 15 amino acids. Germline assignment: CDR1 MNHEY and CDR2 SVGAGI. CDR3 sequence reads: CASSYSQQPYNEQFF. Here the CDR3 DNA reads TGTGCCAGCAGTTACTCGCAGCAGCCCTACAATGAGCAGTTCTTC.

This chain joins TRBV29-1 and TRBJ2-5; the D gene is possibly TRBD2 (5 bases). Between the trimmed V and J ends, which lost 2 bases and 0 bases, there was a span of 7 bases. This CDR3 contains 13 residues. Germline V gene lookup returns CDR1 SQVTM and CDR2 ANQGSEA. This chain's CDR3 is CSVERGYQETQYF. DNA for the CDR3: TGCAGCGTTGAACGAGGGTACCAAGAGACCCAGTACTTC.

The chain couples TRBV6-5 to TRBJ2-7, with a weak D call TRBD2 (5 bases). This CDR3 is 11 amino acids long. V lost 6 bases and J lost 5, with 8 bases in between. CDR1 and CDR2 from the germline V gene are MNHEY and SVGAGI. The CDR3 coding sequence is TGTGCCAGCAGGCTCGGGGACGAGCAGTACTTC. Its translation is CASRLGDEQYF.

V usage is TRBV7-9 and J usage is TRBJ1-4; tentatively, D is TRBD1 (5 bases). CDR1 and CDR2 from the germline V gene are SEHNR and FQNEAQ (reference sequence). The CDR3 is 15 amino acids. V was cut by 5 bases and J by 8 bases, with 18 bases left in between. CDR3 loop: CASSLGPHPDEKLFF. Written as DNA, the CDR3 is TGTGCCAGCAGCCTGGGACCTCATCCGGACGAAAAACTGTTTTTT.

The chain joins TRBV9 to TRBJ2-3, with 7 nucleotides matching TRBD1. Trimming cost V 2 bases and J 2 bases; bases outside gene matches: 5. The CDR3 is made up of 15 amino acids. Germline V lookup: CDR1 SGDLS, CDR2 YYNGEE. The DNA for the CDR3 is TGTGCCAGCAGCGTTACAGGGGCTATCACAGATACGCAGTATTTT. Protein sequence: CASSVTGAITDTQYF.

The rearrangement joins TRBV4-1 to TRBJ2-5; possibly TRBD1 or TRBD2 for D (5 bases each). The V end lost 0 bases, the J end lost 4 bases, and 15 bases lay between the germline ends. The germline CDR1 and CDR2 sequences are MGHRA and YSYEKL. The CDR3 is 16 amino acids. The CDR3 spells CASSQERDGRGETQYF. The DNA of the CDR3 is TGCGCCAGCAGCCAAGAGAGGGATGGTAGGGGAGAGACCCAGTACTTC.

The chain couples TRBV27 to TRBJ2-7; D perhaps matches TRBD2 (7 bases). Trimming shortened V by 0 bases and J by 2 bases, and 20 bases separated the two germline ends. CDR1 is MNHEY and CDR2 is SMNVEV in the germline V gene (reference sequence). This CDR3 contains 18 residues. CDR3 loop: CASSLSALGGAVTYEQYF. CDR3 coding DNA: TGTGCCAGCAGTTTATCGGCTTTGGGGGGGGCGGTTACCTACGAGCAGTACTTC.